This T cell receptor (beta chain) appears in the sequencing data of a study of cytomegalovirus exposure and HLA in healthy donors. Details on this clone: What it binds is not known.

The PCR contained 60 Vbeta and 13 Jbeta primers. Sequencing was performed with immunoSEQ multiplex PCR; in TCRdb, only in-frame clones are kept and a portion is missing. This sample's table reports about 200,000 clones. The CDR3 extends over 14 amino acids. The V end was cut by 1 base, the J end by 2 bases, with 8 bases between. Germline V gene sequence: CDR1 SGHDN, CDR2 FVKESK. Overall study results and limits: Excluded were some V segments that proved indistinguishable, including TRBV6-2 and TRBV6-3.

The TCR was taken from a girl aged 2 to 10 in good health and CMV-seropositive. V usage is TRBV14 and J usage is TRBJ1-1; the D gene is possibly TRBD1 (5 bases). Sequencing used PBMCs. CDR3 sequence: CASSQVTGNTEAFF. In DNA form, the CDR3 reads TGTGCCAGCAGCCAAGTCACAGGAAACACTGAAGCTTTCTTT.